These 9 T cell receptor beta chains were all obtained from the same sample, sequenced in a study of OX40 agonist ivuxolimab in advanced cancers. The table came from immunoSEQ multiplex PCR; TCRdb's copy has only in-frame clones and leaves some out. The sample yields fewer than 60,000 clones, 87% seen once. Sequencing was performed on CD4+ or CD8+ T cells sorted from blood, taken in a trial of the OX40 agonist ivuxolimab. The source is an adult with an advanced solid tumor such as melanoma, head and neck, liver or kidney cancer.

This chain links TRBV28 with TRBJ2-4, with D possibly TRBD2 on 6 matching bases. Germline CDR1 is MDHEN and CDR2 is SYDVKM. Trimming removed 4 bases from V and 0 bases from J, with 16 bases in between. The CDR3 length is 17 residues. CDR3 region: CASSSMGPGGAKNIQYF. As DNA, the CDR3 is TGTGCCAGCAGTTCAATGGGTCCCGGGGGAGCCAAAAACATTCAGTACTTC.

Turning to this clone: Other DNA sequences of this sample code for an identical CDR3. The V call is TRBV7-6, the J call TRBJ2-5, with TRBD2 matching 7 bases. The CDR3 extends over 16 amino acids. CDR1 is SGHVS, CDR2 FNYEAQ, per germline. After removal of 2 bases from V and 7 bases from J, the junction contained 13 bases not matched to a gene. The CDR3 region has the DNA TGTGCCAGCAGCTTAAGTGGGGGGGGTAGCCGGGGGACCCAGTACTTC. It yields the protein CASSLSGGGSRGTQYF.

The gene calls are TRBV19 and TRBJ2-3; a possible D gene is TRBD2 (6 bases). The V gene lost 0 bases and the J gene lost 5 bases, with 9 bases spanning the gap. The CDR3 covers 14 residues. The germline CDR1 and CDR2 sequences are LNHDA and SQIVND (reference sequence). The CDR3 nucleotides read TGTGCCAGTAGTATAGATCCCGGGAGAGATACGCAGTATTTT. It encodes CASSIDPGRDTQYF.

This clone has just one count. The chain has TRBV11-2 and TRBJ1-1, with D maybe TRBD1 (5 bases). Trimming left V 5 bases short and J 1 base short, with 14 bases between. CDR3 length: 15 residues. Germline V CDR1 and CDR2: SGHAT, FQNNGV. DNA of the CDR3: TGTGCCAGCAGCAGTCGGGGCAGACCGAACACTGAAGCTTTCTTT. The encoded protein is CASSSRGRPNTEAFF.

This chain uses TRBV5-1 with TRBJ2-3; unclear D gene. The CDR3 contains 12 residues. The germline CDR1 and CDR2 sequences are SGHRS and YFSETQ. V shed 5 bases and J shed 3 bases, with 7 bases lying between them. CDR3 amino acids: CASRGETDTQYF. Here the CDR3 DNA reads TGCGCCAGCAGAGGCGAAACAGATACGCAGTATTTT. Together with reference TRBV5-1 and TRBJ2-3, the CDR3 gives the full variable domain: KAGVTQTPRYLIKTRGQQVTLSCSPISGHRSVSWYQQTPGQGLQFLFEYFSETQRNKGNFPGRFSGRQFSNSRSEMNVSTLELGDSALYLCASRGETDTQYFGPGTRLTVL.

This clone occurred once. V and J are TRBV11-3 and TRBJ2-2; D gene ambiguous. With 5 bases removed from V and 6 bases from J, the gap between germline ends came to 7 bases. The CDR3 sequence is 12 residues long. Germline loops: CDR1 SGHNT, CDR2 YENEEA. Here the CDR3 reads CASSPRSGELFF. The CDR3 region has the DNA TGTGCCAGCAGCCCTCGTTCCGGGGAGCTGTTTTTT.

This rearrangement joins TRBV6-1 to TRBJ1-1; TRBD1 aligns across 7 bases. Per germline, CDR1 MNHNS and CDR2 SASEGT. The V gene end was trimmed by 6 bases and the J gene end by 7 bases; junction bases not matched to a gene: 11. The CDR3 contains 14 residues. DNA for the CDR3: TGTGCCAGCAGAACCATCGGGACAGCCAATGAAGCTTTCTTT. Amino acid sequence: CASRTIGTANEAFF.

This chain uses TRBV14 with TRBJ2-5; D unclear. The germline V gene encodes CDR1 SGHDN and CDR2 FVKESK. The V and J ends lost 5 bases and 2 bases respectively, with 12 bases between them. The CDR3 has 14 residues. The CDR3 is CASSSTWLQETQYF. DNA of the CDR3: TGTGCCAGCAGCTCCACCTGGCTTCAAGAGACCCAGTACTTC.

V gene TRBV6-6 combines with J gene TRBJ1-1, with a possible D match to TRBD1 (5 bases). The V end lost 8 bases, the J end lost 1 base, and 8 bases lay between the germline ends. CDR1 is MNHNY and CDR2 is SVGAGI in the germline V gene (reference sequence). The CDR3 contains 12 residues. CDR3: CASEGPNTEAFF. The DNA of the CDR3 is TGTGCCAGCGAGGGGCCGAACACTGAAGCTTTCTTT.